This TCR beta chain was found in a study of technical replicates of blood from a handful of donors. Using immunoSEQ multiplex PCR, the repertoire was profiled, and TCRdb retains in-frame clones only, with some absent. This repertoire shows tens of thousands of clones, 85% to 95% found once; its top ten account for more than 0.2%. The CDR3 has 14 residues. Germline lookup yields CDR1 MGHRA and CDR2 YSYEKL. V was shortened by 2 bases and J by 1 base, with 8 bases between the two germline ends. V usage is TRBV4-1 and J usage is TRBJ1-1; D call uncertain. This clonotype was obtained from a human donor in good health. The sample comprised T cells isolated from PBMCs. CDR3 in DNA: TGCGCCAGCAGCCAATTCACTCAGAACACTGAAGCTTTCTTT. Translation gives CASSQFTQNTEAFF.